These 27 T cell receptor beta chains were sequenced from one sample in a study of T-cell reconstitution after alpha-beta-depleted transplantation in children. Molecular barcoding with unique molecular identifiers was used for the TCRbeta library. Each CDR3 protein is one row after TCRdb ran MiXCR on the PCR reads. Of under 70,000 distinct CDR3 sequences in the sample, roughly a tenth were seen once. The sample consisted of PBMCs, taken before TCRalphabeta/CD19-depleted stem cell transplant. The source is a boy aged 5-17 years with acute myeloid leukemia, due to receive a stem cell transplant.

At least ten counts were recorded for this clonotype. The CDR3 spells CSGGKRGVNLAGELFF. CDR3 in DNA: TGCAGCGGGGGAAAGAGGGGGGTAAATCTCGCCGGGGAGCTGTTTTTT. The chain employs TRBV29-1 and TRBJ2-2; D assignment may be TRBD1 or TRBD2 (6 bases each). The V and J ends lost 7 bases and 6 bases respectively, with 24 bases between them. The germline V gene has CDR1 SQVTM and CDR2 ANQGSEA. CDR3 length equals 16 residues.

This clonotype was picked up many times. The chain links TRBV7-2 to TRBJ2-7, with 7 bases matching TRBD2. The J segment lost 3 bases and the V segment lost 2 bases, leaving 7 bases of the junction unmatched. The germline V gene encodes CDR1 SGHTA and CDR2 FQGNSA. This CDR3 comprises 15 residues. This CDR3 is CASSLLGEGSYEQYF. The CDR3 coding sequence is TGTGCCAGCAGCTTATTGGGGGAGGGAAGCTACGAGCAGTACTTC.

This clonotype was seen at least ten times. The chain employs TRBV20-1 and TRBJ1-1, with 9 positions matching TRBD1. In germline, CDR1 is DFQATT, CDR2 SNEGSKA (reference sequence). Trimming at V came to 8 bases and at J to 5 bases, leaving 9 bases not matched to a gene. This CDR3 has 13 residues. The CDR3 spells CSPGQGWGTEAFF. CDR3 coding DNA: TGCAGTCCGGGACAGGGATGGGGGACTGAAGCTTTCTTT.

The sample holds many counts of this clonotype. The chain employs TRBV9 and TRBJ1-2; D not certain. V was pared by 0 bases and J by 4 bases, with 13 bases between. The germline gives CDR1 SGDLS, CDR2 YYNGEE. The CDR3 has 15 amino acids. This CDR3 reads CASSVDWSELYGYTF. The CDR3 DNA reads as TGTGCCAGCAGCGTAGATTGGTCAGAGCTCTATGGCTACACCTTC.

This clonotype appeared many times. The CDR3 is CSASPSGLAYEQYF. CDR3 DNA: TGCAGTGCTAGCCCTAGCGGTCTCGCCTACGAGCAGTACTTC. The chain recombines TRBV20-1 with TRBJ2-7; 7 nucleotides line up with TRBD2. Trimming took 3 bases from V and 2 from J; bases not matched to a gene: 7. The CDR3 is 14 amino acids. Germline CDR1 reads DFQATT; CDR2 reads SNEGSKA (reference sequence).

In its sample, this clonotype was seen many times. J is TRBJ1-2 and V is TRBV12-3 or TRBV12-4, with a weak D call TRBD1 (5 bases). V dropped 2 bases and J dropped 6 bases, with 7 bases sitting between them. This CDR3 has 12 amino acids. CDR3 residues: CASSLQGDGYTF. DNA of the CDR3: TGTGCCAGCAGTTTACAAGGGGATGGCTACACCTTC.

This clonotype was observed a few times. The chain employs TRBV30 and TRBJ2-2, with TRBD2 as a possible D gene (5 bases). Germline V gives CDR1 GTSNPN, CDR2 SVGIG (reference sequence). The V end lost 0 bases, the J end lost 0 bases, and 8 bases lay between the germline ends. The CDR3 has 15 amino acids. DNA for the CDR3: TGTGCCTGGAGTGTTCCGGGGTCGAACACCGGGGAGCTGTTTTTT. Translating gives CAWSVPGSNTGELFF.

In its sample, this clonotype was seen many times. The chain carries TRBV5-1 and TRBJ2-1; tentatively, D is TRBD2 (5 bases). Trimming left V 4 bases short and J 8 bases short, with 16 bases between. CDR1 and CDR2 from the germline V gene are SGHRS and YFSETQ. The CDR3 is made up of 14 amino acids. CDR3 nucleotides: TGCGCCAGCAGCCCTCCACCGGGGTTGGATGAGCAGTTCTTC. This gives the protein CASSPPPGLDEQFF.

This clonotype showed up many times. The chain uses TRBV4-1 and TRBJ2-7; 11 bases fit TRBD1. CDR3 length: 15 residues. CDR1 is MGHRA, CDR2 YSYEKL, per germline. Unmatched junction bases numbered 6, after V lost 4 bases and J lost 4 bases. CDR3 amino acids: CASSRLGQGAYEQYV. The CDR3 DNA is TGCGCCAGCAGCCGCCTAGGACAGGGGGCGTACGAGCAGTACGTC.

Ten or more counts support this clonotype. J is TRBJ2-1 and V is TRBV12-3 or TRBV12-4; the D gene is possibly TRBD2 (6 bases). The CDR3 is 15 residues long. Trimming cost V 7 bases and J 0 bases, with 13 bases left between them. CDR3 nucleotide sequence: TGTGCCAGCACCACCCGGGGGAGCTCCTACAATGAGCAGTTCTTC. Its protein product is CASTTRGSSYNEQFF.

This clonotype was seen at least ten times. This chain joins TRBV27 and TRBJ2-2; TRBD2 agrees at 11 bases. Germline values: CDR1 MNHEY, CDR2 SMNVEV (reference sequence). After removal of 6 bases from V and 2 bases from J, the junction contained 5 bases not matched to a gene. The CDR3 is 16 amino acids. The CDR3 spells CASSFLAGGNTGELFF. CDR3 nucleotide sequence: TGTGCCAGCAGCTTTCTAGCGGGGGGTAACACCGGGGAGCTGTTTTTT.

This clonotype was seen repeatedly, ten times or more. The chain uses TRBV28 and TRBJ2-3, with no clear D. This CDR3 has 11 amino acids. Trimming left V 9 bases short and J 8 bases short, with 12 bases between. CDR1 MDHEN and CDR2 SYDVKM come from the germline V gene. The CDR3 bases are TGTGCCAGTATGGCGCCAAGTACGCAGTATTTT. This sequence encodes CASMAPSTQYF.

This clonotype was seen ten or more times. The V call is TRBV7-9, the J call TRBJ2-5; 7 bases fit TRBD2. The CDR3 runs to 17 residues. Losses at the gene ends were 1 base for V and 1 base for J; bases not matched to a gene: 9. Per germline, CDR1 SEHNR and CDR2 FQNEAQ (reference sequence). The DNA of the CDR3 is TGTGCCAGCAGCTTAGGGGGAGTACGGACTAGCCAAGAGACCCAGTACTTC. It encodes CASSLGGVRTSQETQYF.

The table lists this clonotype with many counts. This sequence joins TRBV25-1 and TRBJ2-2; TRBD2 matches 14 bases. V was pared by 6 bases and J by 0 bases, with 9 bases of the junction left unmatched. CDR1 and CDR2 from the germline V gene are MGHDK and SYGVNS. This CDR3 is 19 amino acids long. CDR3 nucleotides: TGTGCCAGCAGAGCCCCTGGGACTAGCGGGGGTCCGAACACCGGGGAGCTGTTTTTT. Translated: CASRAPGTSGGPNTGELFF.

This clonotype showed up many times. CDR3 sequence reads: CASRGLATGELFF. The CDR3 DNA is TGTGCCAGCAGGGGACTAGCGACCGGGGAGCTGTTTTTT. This chain uses TRBV9 with TRBJ2-2; 10 bases fit TRBD2. This CDR3 region has 13 residues. Germline CDR1 is SGDLS and CDR2 is YYNGEE. The V gene end was trimmed by 5 bases and the J gene end by 5 bases; junction bases not matched to a gene: 0.

J is TRBJ2-3 and V is TRBV12-3 or TRBV12-4, with D possibly called TRBD1 or TRBD2 (6 bases each). The CDR3 sequence is 14 residues long. V was pared by 0 bases and J by 6 bases, with 10 bases between. CDR3: CASSLAHGGDTQYF. CDR3 bases: TGTGCCAGCAGTTTAGCGCACGGGGGCGATACGCAGTATTTT.

This clonotype appeared many times. This sequence joins TRBV7-2 and TRBJ2-1, with 9 bases aligning to TRBD1. This CDR3 is 14 amino acids long. Germline-derived CDR1 and CDR2 are SGHTA and FQGNSA. The trim removed 5 bases at V and 10 bases at J, leaving 9 bases unmatched. CDR3 in DNA: TGTGCCAGCAGCCTAGAGACAGGGGGGTACGAGCAGTTCTTC. Protein product: CASSLETGGYEQFF.

This clonotype showed up many times. CDR3 bases: TGTGCCAGCAGCCGGGACGGGAATCAGCCCCAGCATTTT. Translation: CASSRDGNQPQHF. The V and J genes are TRBV5-6 and TRBJ1-5; D possibly corresponds to TRBD1 (5 bases). V dropped 4 bases and J dropped 4 bases, with 9 bases sitting between them. This CDR3 has 13 amino acids. Germline CDR1 reads SGHDT; CDR2 reads YYEEEE.

At least ten counts were recorded for this clonotype. The J gene is TRBJ2-3, the V gene TRBV7-8; no definite D call. V was clipped by 4 bases and J by 5 bases, with 4 bases between them. The CDR3 totals 11 residues. The germline gives CDR1 SGHVS, CDR2 FQNEAQ. In DNA form, the CDR3 reads TGTGCCAGCAGCTCCGAAGATACGCAGTATTTT. Amino acid sequence: CASSSEDTQYF.

Of note for this clonotype: A much larger clone is a single base away; this may be a read error. The J gene is TRBJ1-4, the V gene TRBV5-1; tentatively, D is TRBD1 (5 bases). With 4 bases removed from V and 7 bases from J, the gap between germline ends came to 20 bases. Looked up from germline, CDR1 is SGHRS and CDR2 is YFSETQ. The length of the CDR3 is 16 residues. The chain's CDR3 is CASSTGDYSCGEKLFF. CDR3 in DNA: TGCGCCAGCAGCACCGGGGACTACAGCTGTGGTGAAAAACTGTTTTTT. The variable domain in full, with the rest retrieved from reference TRBV5-1 and TRBJ1-4, is KAGVTQTPRYLIKTRGQQVTLSCSPISGHRSVSWYQQTPGQGLQFLFEYFSETQRNKGNFPGRFSGRQFSNSRSEMNVSTLELGDSALYLCASSTGDYSCGEKLFFGSGTQLSVL.

The chain uses TRBV2 and TRBJ2-3; D remains ambiguous. V dropped 8 bases and J dropped 0 bases, with 12 bases sitting between them. Looked up from germline, CDR1 is SNHLY and CDR2 is FYNNEI. The CDR3 is made up of 14 amino acids. The CDR3 nucleotides are TGTGCCAGCCCCGGTTTCGGGAGCACAGATACGCAGTATTTT. This sequence encodes CASPGFGSTDTQYF.

The V gene is TRBV27, the J gene TRBJ2-4, with D hard to call. CDR3 length: 14 residues. Per the germline V gene, CDR1 is MNHEY and CDR2 is SMNVEV (reference sequence). V shed 2 bases and J shed 7 bases, with 12 bases lying between them. CDR3 DNA: TGTGCCAGCAGTTTAACTCCGACCGGGAACATTCAGTACTTC. Translation: CASSLTPTGNIQYF.

Ten or more counts support this clonotype. The chain joins TRBV7-3 to TRBJ2-7; TRBD2 matches at 7 bases. Germline V gives CDR1 SGHTA, CDR2 FQGTGA. This CDR3 has 14 residues. The V gene end was trimmed by 5 bases and the J gene end by 7 bases; junction bases not matched to a gene: 11. The CDR3, as DNA: TGTGCCAGCAGCATAGAGGGAGGGCCGAGGGAGCAGTACTTC. Translated, it gives CASSIEGGPREQYF. The full variable domain, in which reference TRBV7-3 and TRBJ2-7 provide the parts outside the CDR3, is GAGVSQTPSNKVTEKGKYVELRCDPISGHTALYWYRQSLGQGPEFLIYFQGTGAADDSGLPNDRFFAVRPEGSVSTLKIQRTERGDSAVYLCASSIEGGPREQYFGPGTRLTVT.

This clonotype was observed at least ten times. The chain employs TRBV20-1 and TRBJ2-1, with D possibly being TRBD1 or TRBD2 (6 bases each). V lost 2 bases and J 4 bases, leaving 15 bases between the germline ends. CDR3 length: 15 residues. Germline CDR1 DFQATT, CDR2 SNEGSKA (reference sequence). The CDR3 DNA is TGCAGTGCTAGACTCGCGGGACAAGTATACAATGAGCAGTTCTTC. Amino acid sequence: CSARLAGQVYNEQFF.

This clonotype was found a few times. The chain joins TRBV6-6 to TRBJ2-7; D unresolved. Germline V gene sequence: CDR1 MNHNY, CDR2 SVGAGI (reference sequence). The CDR3 is 13 amino acids. Trimming stripped 0 bases from V and 6 bases from J, with 9 bases between. CDR3 residues: CASSYSIETEQYF. CDR3 DNA: TGTGCCAGCAGTTACTCGATAGAGACCGAGCAGTACTTC.

This clonotype was detected many times. The J gene is TRBJ2-3, the V gene TRBV20-1; tentatively, D is TRBD1 (7 bases). The CDR3 loop spans 15 amino acids. Germline V gene lookup returns CDR1 DFQATT and CDR2 SNEGSKA (reference sequence). V gave up 6 bases and J gave up 4 bases, with 20 bases separating them. The CDR3 region has the DNA TGCAGTGCCCCCCGACAGGGAGGTTTAGCAGATACGCAGTATTTT. It specifies CSAPRQGGLADTQYF.

This clonotype was recorded many times. The V gene is TRBV7-2, the J gene TRBJ1-1; D is undetermined. V was cut by 5 bases and J by 5 bases, with 18 bases left in between. Germline assignment: CDR1 SGHTA and CDR2 FQGNSA. The CDR3 runs 15 residues. CDR3 amino acids: CASSPLPSAETEAFF. In nucleotides, the CDR3 is TGTGCCAGCAGCCCACTTCCTAGCGCAGAGACTGAAGCTTTCTTT.